What follows describes a single TCR beta chain. Its antigen remains unknown. PCR amplification relied on 60 Vbeta primers (plus 13 Jbeta primers). Data came from immunoSEQ multiplex PCR; TCRdb stores just in-frame clones and leaves some out. The data hold fewer than 150,000 clones, with around 77% observed a single time. This entry belongs to a study of cytomegalovirus exposure and HLA in healthy donors. The CDR3 consists of 15 residues. The V gene lost 0 bases and the J gene lost 2 bases, with 8 bases spanning the gap. Germline V gives CDR1 SGDLS, CDR2 YYNGEE. Study-level results: A few CMV-associated chains were confirmed in vitro to be specific for CMV antigens. By a later analysis, the bulk of CMV-associated TCR beta chains appeared HLA-restricted.

This chain links TRBV9 with TRBJ2-2; tentative D call: TRBD2 (5 bases). Material for sequencing was PBMCs. The TCR originated in a human donor in good health. DNA of the CDR3: TGTGCCAGCAGCGTAGGCGGGTCTAACACCGGGGAGCTGTTTTTT. It yields the protein CASSVGGSNTGELFF.